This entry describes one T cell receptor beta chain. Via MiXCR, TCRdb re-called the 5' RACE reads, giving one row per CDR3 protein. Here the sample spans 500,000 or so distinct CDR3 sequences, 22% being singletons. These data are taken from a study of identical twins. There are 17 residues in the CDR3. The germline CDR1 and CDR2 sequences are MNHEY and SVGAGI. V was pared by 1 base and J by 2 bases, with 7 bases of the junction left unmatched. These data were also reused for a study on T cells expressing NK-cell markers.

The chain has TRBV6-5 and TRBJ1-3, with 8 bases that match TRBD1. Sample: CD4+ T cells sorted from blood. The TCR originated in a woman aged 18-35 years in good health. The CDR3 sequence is CASSYYHRGLAGNTIYF. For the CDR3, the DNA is TGTGCCAGCAGTTACTACCACAGGGGGTTAGCTGGAAACACCATATATTTT.